Given below is one T cell receptor beta chain in context. The data belong to a study of human T cells and chemical hapten exposure. The time point: patch test 3, about 24 weeks after DPC sensitization. Treatment specified: therapeutic diphenylcyclopropenone sensitization with weekly scalp DPC. CDR3 length: 17 amino acids. The V end was cut by 2 bases, the J end by 0 bases, with 11 bases between. Germline loops: CDR1 LGHNA, CDR2 YSLEER. TCRdb redid the calling of the RACE reads with MiXCR, one entry per CDR3 protein. The data contain 150,000 to 200,000 distinct CDR3 sequences, 20% to 25% of them seen just once; the ten biggest clones take up 2% to 2.5%.

The chain employs TRBV4-3 and TRBJ2-6; no firm D call. This TCR was recovered from a woman aged 40 to 50 with alopecia areata. Some clones in this sample may be carry-over from other donors' samples. Sequencing was performed on whole blood, taken in connection with sensitization to the hapten diphenylcyclopropenone (DPC). In nucleotides, the CDR3 is TGCGCCAGCAGCCAAACCGGGCCTAGCTCTGGGGCCAACGTCCTGACTTTC. As protein: CASSQTGPSSGANVLTF.